These 20 T cell receptor beta chains were sequenced from one sample in a study of Ad26.COV2.S vaccination and SARS-CoV-2 variants. This table comes from immunoSEQ multiplex PCR, and its TCRdb copy is limited to in-frame clones, with some not included. The table shows approximately 340,000 clones, with under 95% occurring only once. This specimen consisted of peripheral blood, obtained after recovery from COVID-19. All receptors come from a human donor who had recovered from COVID-19.

V and J are TRBV18 and TRBJ1-4, with TRBD1 matching 12 bases. Germline loops: CDR1 KGHSH, CDR2 LQKENI. This CDR3 contains 16 residues. With V trimmed by 4 bases and J by 8 bases, 8 bases remained unmatched. This CDR3 reads CASSQRDRGRGEKLFF. The CDR3, as DNA: TGTGCCAGCTCACAAAGGGACAGGGGGCGCGGAGAAAAACTGTTTTTT.

Comment on this clone: Other DNA sequences within the sample encode an identical CDR3. V is TRBV6-5 and J is TRBJ1-3; perhaps TRBD1 as D (5 bases). Trimming removed 0 bases at V and 0 bases at J, with 6 bases between. Germline CDR1 reads MNHEY; CDR2 reads SVGAGI. The CDR3 totals 15 residues. The CDR3 protein is CASSYSQGSGNTIYF. CDR3 bases: TGTGCCAGCAGTTACTCGCAGGGCTCTGGAAACACCATATATTTT.

The rearrangement joins TRBV7-8 to TRBJ2-7; D unclear. V lost 5 bases and J 2 bases, leaving 13 bases between the germline ends. CDR3 length: 14 residues. Germline CDR1 is SGHVS and CDR2 is FQNEAQ. CDR3 nucleotide sequence: TGTGCCAGCAGCACAGCCGGGTCAACCTACGAGCAGTACTTC. It translates to CASSTAGSTYEQYF.

V usage is TRBV2 and J usage is TRBJ2-6; D not resolved. Germline lookup yields CDR1 SNHLY and CDR2 FYNNEI. V was shortened by 7 bases and J by 0 bases, with 10 bases between the two germline ends. CDR3 length: 15 amino acids. CDR3 sequence reads: CASKTDSSGANVLTF. The DNA for the CDR3 is TGTGCCAGCAAGACGGATAGCTCTGGGGCCAACGTCCTGACTTTC.

The rearrangement uses TRBV6-6 and TRBJ1-4, with D maybe TRBD1 (5 bases). CDR3 size: 14 residues. Germline V gene data show CDR1 as MNHNY and CDR2 as SVGAGI (reference sequence). Trimming removed 2 bases at V and 7 bases at J, with 11 bases between. The CDR3 nucleotides are TGTGCCAGCAGTTACGGAAGAAGGGGTGAAAAACTGTTTTTT. Translated: CASSYGRRGEKLFF.

This rearrangement joins TRBV2 to TRBJ2-5; no firm D call. Trimming left V 6 bases short and J 5 bases short, with 10 bases between. Germline CDR1 and CDR2: SNHLY and FYNNEI. This CDR3 contains 12 residues. The CDR3 protein is CASRVITETQYF. For the CDR3, the DNA is TGTGCCAGCAGGGTGATTACTGAGACCCAGTACTTC. Supplemented by reference TRBV2 and TRBJ2-5, the full variable domain reads EPEVTQTPSHQVTQMGQEVILRCVPISNHLYFYWYRQILGQKVEFLVSFYNNEISEKSEIFDDQFSVERPDGSNFTLKIRSTKLEDSAMYFCASRVITETQYFGPGTRLLVL.

The gene calls are TRBV7-9 and TRBJ1-4; no clear D gene. Germline lookup yields CDR1 SEHNR and CDR2 FQNEAQ (reference sequence). The CDR3 totals 12 residues. V gave up 2 bases and J gave up 11 bases, with 9 bases separating them. The CDR3 sequence: CASSLPNTKLFF. In DNA, the CDR3 is TGTGCCAGCAGCTTACCCAACACGAAACTGTTTTTT.

The chain links TRBV7-2 to TRBJ2-5; 8 bases map to TRBD1. The CDR3 sequence is 15 residues long. Trimming removed 5 bases from V and 5 bases from J; junction bases left unmatched: 10. Germline V gives CDR1 SGHTA, CDR2 FQGNSA. CDR3 in DNA: TGTGCCAGCAGCGATCGACAGGGGCGTAGCGAGACCCAGTACTTC. As protein: CASSDRQGRSETQYF.

The rearrangement uses TRBV9 and TRBJ2-7, with 9 bases lining up with TRBD2. V lost 0 bases to trimming and J lost 5 bases; unmatched junction nucleotides: 6. Germline values: CDR1 SGDLS, CDR2 YYNGEE. This CDR3 has 15 residues. CDR3 sequence (DNA): TGTGCCAGCAGCGTAGCTCCTAGCGGGGTCGACGAGCAGTACTTC. This codes for CASSVAPSGVDEQYF.

CDR3 sequence: CASSHPKTKAIYNEQFF. The CDR3 nucleotides read TGCGCCAGCAGCCACCCGAAGACCAAAGCTATCTACAATGAGCAGTTCTTC. The chain recombines TRBV4-1 with TRBJ2-1; D is ambiguous. CDR3 size: 17 residues. CDR1 and CDR2 from the germline V gene are MGHRA and YSYEKL. The V gene lost 3 bases and the J gene lost 3 bases, with 18 bases spanning the gap.

J is TRBJ1-5 and V is TRBV5-1; possibly TRBD1 for D (5 bases). Trimming cost V 1 base and J 3 bases, with 11 bases left between them. This CDR3 has 15 amino acids. The germline V gene encodes CDR1 SGHRS and CDR2 YFSETQ. CDR3 residues: CASSLWGDDNQPQHF. The CDR3 bases are TGCGCCAGCAGCTTGTGGGGGGACGACAATCAGCCCCAGCATTTT.

This chain connects TRBV2 to TRBJ1-2; 9 bases line up with TRBD1. V lost 11 bases, J lost 4 bases, and 14 bases stayed unmatched. The germline CDR1 and CDR2 sequences are SNHLY and FYNNEI. The CDR3 has 15 amino acids. The CDR3 reads CAGRDRETVFYGYTF. The CDR3 nucleotides read TGTGCCGGCCGGGACAGGGAAACCGTTTTCTATGGCTACACCTTC.

V gene TRBV28 combines with J gene TRBJ2-1, with D tentatively TRBD1 or TRBD2 (6 bases each). The CDR3 is 17 residues long. Germline V CDR1 and CDR2: MDHEN, SYDVKM. Trimming took 2 bases from V and 3 from J, leaving 17 bases between them. As DNA, the CDR3 is TGTGCCAGCAGTTTAGTGGGGGGCTCTTCTAACTACAATGAGCAGTTCTTC. As protein: CASSLVGGSSNYNEQFF.

The V call is TRBV7-9, the J call TRBJ1-1; D not resolved. This CDR3 has 13 amino acids. Germline V lookup: CDR1 SEHNR, CDR2 FQNEAQ (reference sequence). Trimming stripped 6 bases from V and 4 bases from J, with 12 bases between. The CDR3 sequence is CASSWEFGTEAFF. As DNA, the CDR3 is TGTGCCAGCAGTTGGGAGTTTGGCACTGAAGCTTTCTTT.

The V gene is TRBV2, the J gene TRBJ1-6; 7 bases match TRBD1. The V segment lost 1 base and the J segment 10 bases; nucleotides outside the gene matches: 4. Germline V gene sequence: CDR1 SNHLY, CDR2 FYNNEI. This CDR3 has 14 residues. The CDR3 sequence: CASSEEAGGSPLHF. The CDR3 bases are TGTGCCAGCAGTGAAGAGGCAGGGGGGTCACCCCTCCACTTT.

The chain couples TRBV2 to TRBJ2-4; 7 nucleotides line up with TRBD1. The length of the CDR3 is 16 residues. The germline gives CDR1 SNHLY, CDR2 FYNNEI. V lost 1 base and J lost 0; bases outside the gene matches: 3. CDR3 protein: CASSEEGAGAKNIQYF. The DNA for the CDR3 is TGTGCCAGCAGTGAAGAGGGGGCTGGAGCCAAAAACATTCAGTACTTC.

The gene calls are TRBV7-8 and TRBJ2-7; tentative D call: TRBD2 (5 bases). The CDR3 totals 14 residues. The V end lost 2 bases, the J end lost 1 base, and 9 bases lay between the germline ends. Germline CDR1 SGHVS, CDR2 FQNEAQ. The chain's CDR3 is CASSLSGRSYEQYF. The CDR3 nucleotides are TGTGCCAGCAGCTTAAGCGGCAGGTCCTACGAGCAGTACTTC.

V is TRBV5-1 and J is TRBJ2-5; D unclear. Trimming cost V 5 bases and J 5 bases, with 13 bases left between them. The germline CDR1 and CDR2 sequences are SGHRS and YFSETQ. CDR3 size: 13 residues. The CDR3 region is CASSFRFFETQYF. CDR3 bases: TGCGCCAGCAGTTTCCGGTTTTTCGAGACCCAGTACTTC.

V gene TRBV6-1 combines with J gene TRBJ2-1; D gene unclear. V shed 0 bases and J shed 3 bases, with 6 bases lying between them. Germline-derived CDR1 and CDR2 are MNHNS and SASEGT. The CDR3 is made up of 14 amino acids. For the CDR3, the DNA is TGTGCCAGCAGTGAAGCGGGGAACTACAATGAGCAGTTCTTC. It is translated as CASSEAGNYNEQFF.

V usage is TRBV12-3 or TRBV12-4 and J usage is TRBJ2-2; D may be TRBD1 (5 bases). Trimming took off 8 bases at V and 6 bases at J, with 10 bases between the two ends. The CDR3 spans 12 residues. The CDR3: CASLIGAGELFF. The CDR3 coding sequence is TGTGCCAGCTTAATAGGGGCCGGGGAGCTGTTTTTT.